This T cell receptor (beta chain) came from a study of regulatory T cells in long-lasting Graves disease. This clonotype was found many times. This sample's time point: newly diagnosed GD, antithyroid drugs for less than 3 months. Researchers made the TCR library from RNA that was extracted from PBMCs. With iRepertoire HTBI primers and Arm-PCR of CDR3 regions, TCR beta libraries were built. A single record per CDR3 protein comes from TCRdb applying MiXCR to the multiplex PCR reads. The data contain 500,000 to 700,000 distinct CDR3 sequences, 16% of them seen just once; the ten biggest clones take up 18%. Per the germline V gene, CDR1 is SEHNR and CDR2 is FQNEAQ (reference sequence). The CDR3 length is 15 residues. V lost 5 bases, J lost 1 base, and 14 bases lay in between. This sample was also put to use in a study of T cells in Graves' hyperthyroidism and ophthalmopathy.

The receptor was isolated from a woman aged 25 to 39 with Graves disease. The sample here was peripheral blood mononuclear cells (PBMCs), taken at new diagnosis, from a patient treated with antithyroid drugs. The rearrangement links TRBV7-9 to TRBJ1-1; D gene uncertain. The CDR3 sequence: CASSNYGEGNTEAFF. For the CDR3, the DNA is TGTGCCAGCAGCAATTACGGGGAGGGGAACACTGAAGCTTTCTTT.